This TCR beta chain is from a study of T cell changes during pregnancy in multiple sclerosis. Assay: immunoSEQ multiplex PCR; the TCRdb copy retains only in-frame clones and omits some. The sample lists about 24,000 clones; roughly 90% were seen once. The CDR3 is made up of 17 amino acids. Trimming took 3 bases from V and 0 from J, leaving 17 bases between them. The germline gives CDR1 SEHNR, CDR2 FQNEAQ (reference sequence). Material: CD8+ T cells from peripheral blood mononuclear cells, obtained in the third trimester of pregnancy. This chain connects TRBV7-9 to TRBJ1-2, with a weak D call TRBD1 (6 bases). This clonotype was obtained from a female donor in good health, enrolled as a control in a pregnancy study. The CDR3, as DNA: TGTGCCAGCAGCTTGCTGGGACAAGGCTCAGCTAACTATGGCTACACCTTC. As protein: CASSLLGQGSANYGYTF.